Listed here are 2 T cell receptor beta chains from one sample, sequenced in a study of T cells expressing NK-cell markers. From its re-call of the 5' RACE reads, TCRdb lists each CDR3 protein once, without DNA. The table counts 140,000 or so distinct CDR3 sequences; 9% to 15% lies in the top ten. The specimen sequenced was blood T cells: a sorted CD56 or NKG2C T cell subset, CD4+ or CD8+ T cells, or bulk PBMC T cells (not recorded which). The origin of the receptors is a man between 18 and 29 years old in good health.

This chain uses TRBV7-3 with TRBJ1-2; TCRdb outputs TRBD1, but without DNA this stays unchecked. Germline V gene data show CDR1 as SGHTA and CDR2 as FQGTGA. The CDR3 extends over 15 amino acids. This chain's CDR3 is CASSFTGGDGYGYTF.

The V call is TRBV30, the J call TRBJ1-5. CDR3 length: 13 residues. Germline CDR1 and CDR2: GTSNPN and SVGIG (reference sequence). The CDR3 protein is CAWSEGSNQPQHF.